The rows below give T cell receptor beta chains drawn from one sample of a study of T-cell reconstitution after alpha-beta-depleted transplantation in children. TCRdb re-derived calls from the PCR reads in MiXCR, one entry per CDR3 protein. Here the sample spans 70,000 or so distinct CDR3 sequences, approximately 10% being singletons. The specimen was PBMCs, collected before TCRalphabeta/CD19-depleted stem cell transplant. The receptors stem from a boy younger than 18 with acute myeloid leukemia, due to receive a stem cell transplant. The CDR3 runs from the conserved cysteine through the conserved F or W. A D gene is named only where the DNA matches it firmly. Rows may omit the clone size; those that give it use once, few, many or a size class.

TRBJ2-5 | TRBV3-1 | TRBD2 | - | CASSQEGGRDWVQTQYF | TGTGCCAGCAGCCAAGAGGGGGGGAGGGACTGGGTACAGACCCAGTACTTC
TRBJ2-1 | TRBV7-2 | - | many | CASRRVAEQFF | TGTGCCAGCAGGCGAGTGGCTGAGCAGTTCTTC
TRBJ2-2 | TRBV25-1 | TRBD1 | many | CASSETPGGLFF | TGTGCCAGCAGTGAGACCCCAGGGGGGCTGTTTTTT
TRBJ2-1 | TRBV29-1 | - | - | CSLKRTVADEQFF | TGCAGCCTAAAGAGGACCGTTGCCGATGAGCAGTTCTTC
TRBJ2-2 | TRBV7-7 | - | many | CASSLSPGSGGELFF | TGTGCTAGCAGCTTATCTCCGGGGTCAGGCGGGGAGCTGTTTTTT
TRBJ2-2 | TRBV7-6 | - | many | CASSRGTTNTGELFF | TGTGCCAGCAGCAGAGGGACAACAAACACCGGGGAGCTGTTTTTT
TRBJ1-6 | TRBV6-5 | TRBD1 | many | CASSYSSGGPGFNSPLHF | TGTGCCAGCAGTTACTCTTCAGGGGGCCCAGGGTTTAATTCACCCCTCCACTTT
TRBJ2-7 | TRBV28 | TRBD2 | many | CASSNPGGYEQYF | TGTGCCAGCAGCAACCCGGGGGGTTACGAGCAGTACTTC
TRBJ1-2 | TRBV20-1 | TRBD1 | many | CSERTGWDYGYTF | TGCAGTGAAAGGACAGGGTGGGACTACGGCTACACCTTC
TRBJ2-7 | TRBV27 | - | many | CASSRWGTSYEQYF | TGTGCCAGCAGTCGATGGGGGACGTCCTACGAGCAGTACTTC
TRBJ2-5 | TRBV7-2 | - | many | CASSLALAGVETQYF | TGTGCCAGCAGCTTAGCGCTGGCAGGAGTGGAGACCCAGTACTTC
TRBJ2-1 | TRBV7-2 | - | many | CASSLALGRNNEQFF | TGTGCCAGCAGCTTAGCTTTGGGGAGAAACAATGAGCAGTTCTTC
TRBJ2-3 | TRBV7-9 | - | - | CASSPRHHTDTQYF | TGTGCCAGCAGCCCTCGGCACCACACAGATACGCAGTATTTT
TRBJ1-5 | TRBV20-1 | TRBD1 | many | CSATTGSWGNQPQHF | TGCAGTGCTACGACAGGGTCGTGGGGCAATCAGCCCCAGCATTTT
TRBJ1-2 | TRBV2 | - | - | CASISGLEGYTF | TGTGCCAGCATTTCAGGGTTAGAGGGCTACACCTTC
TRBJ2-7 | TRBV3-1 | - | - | CASSQLAYEQYF | TGTGCCAGCAGCCAATTGGCTTACGAGCAGTACTTC
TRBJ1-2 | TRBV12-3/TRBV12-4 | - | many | CASRHKGGDGYTF | TGTGCCAGCAGGCATAAGGGGGGGGATGGCTACACCTTC
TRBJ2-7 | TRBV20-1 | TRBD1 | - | CSALGGAYEQYF | TGCAGTGCCCTAGGGGGCGCGTACGAGCAGTACTTC
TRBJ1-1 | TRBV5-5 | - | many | CASNPHSGTEAFF | TGTGCCAGCAACCCCCATTCCGGGACTGAAGCTTTCTTT
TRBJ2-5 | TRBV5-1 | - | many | CASSFGAGETQYF | TGCGCCAGCAGCTTCGGGGCGGGAGAGACCCAGTACTTC
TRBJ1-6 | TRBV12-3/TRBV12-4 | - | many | CASSLARAGSSPLHF | TGTGCCAGCAGTTTAGCGCGAGCAGGGTCTTCACCCCTCCACTTT
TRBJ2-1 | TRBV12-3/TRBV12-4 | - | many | CASSLSGNNEQFF | TGTGCCAGCAGTTTGTCGGGGAACAATGAGCAGTTCTTC
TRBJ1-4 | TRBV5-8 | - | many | CASNAGNEKLFF | TGTGCCAGCAACGCAGGGAATGAAAAACTGTTTTTT
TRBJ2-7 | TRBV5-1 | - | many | CASSSGYEQYF | TGCGCCAGCAGCTCGGGTTACGAGCAGTACTTC
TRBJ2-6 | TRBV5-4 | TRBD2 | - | CASSKPSGTSEMGEANVLTF | TGTGCCAGCAGCAAACCCTCCGGGACTAGCGAGATGGGGGAGGCCAACGTCCTGACTTTC
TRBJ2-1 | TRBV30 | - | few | CAWNENNEQFF | TGTGCCTGGAACGAAAACAATGAGCAGTTCTTC
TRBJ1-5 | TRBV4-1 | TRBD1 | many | CASSQDFNDRADSNQPQHF | TGCGCCAGCAGCCAAGATTTTAATGACAGGGCCGATAGCAATCAGCCCCAGCATTTT
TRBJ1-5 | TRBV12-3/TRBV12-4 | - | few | CASSLYRQQANSNQPQHF | TGTGCCAGCAGTTTATATCGGCAGCAAGCTAACTCGAATCAGCCCCAGCATTTT
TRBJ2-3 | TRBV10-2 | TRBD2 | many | CASTASGYTDTQYF | TGCGCCAGTACGGCTAGCGGTTACACAGATACGCAGTATTTT
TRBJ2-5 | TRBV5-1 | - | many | CASGRGSGSVETQYF | TGCGCCAGCGGCCGAGGGTCAGGGAGCGTGGAGACCCAGTACTTC
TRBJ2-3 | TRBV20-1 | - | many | CSAPLHRTDTQYF | TGCAGTGCTCCCTTGCACCGCACAGATACGCAGTATTTT
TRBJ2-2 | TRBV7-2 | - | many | CASSFTYGGELFF | TGTGCCAGCAGCTTTACATATGGCGGGGAGCTGTTTTTT
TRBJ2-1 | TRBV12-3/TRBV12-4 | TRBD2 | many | CASMDPGGPGYNEQFF | TGTGCCAGCATGGATCCGGGAGGGCCGGGTTACAATGAGCAGTTCTTC
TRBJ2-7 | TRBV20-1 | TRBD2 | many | CSARGGAGGPDEQYF | TGCAGTGCTAGAGGGGGAGCGGGAGGGCCTGACGAGCAGTACTTC
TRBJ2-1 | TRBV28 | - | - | CASSWKEVYNEQFF | TGTGCCAGCAGTTGGAAGGAGGTGTACAATGAGCAGTTCTTC
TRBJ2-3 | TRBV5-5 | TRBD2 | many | CASSLGMAGESDTQYF | TGTGCCAGCAGCTTGGGTATGGCGGGAGAGAGTGATACGCAGTATTTT
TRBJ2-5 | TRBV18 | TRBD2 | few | CASSPLAGGRQETQYF | TGTGCCAGCTCACCGTTGGCGGGGGGCCGCCAAGAGACCCAGTACTTC
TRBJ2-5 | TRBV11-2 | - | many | CASSLEGPFYPQETQYF | TGTGCCAGCAGCTTAGAGGGGCCTTTTTATCCCCAAGAGACCCAGTACTTC
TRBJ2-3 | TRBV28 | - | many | CASSLSGSGADTQYF | TGTGCCAGCAGTTTATCGGGGTCCGGCGCAGATACGCAGTATTTT
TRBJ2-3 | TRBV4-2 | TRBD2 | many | CASSQDYRGGGVSADTQYF | TGTGCCAGCAGCCAAGACTATCGGGGGGGAGGGGTCTCCGCGGATACGCAGTATTTT
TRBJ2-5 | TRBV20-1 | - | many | CSALKSQGSQETQYF | TGCAGTGCTCTTAAATCACAGGGTTCCCAAGAGACCCAGTACTTC
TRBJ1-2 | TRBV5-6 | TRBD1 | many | CASSVIDRGSHGYTF | TGTGCCAGCAGCGTGATCGACAGGGGAAGTCATGGCTACACCTTC
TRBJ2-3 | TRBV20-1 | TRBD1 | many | CSARGQGFEDTQYF | TGCAGTGCTAGGGGACAGGGGTTTGAAGATACGCAGTATTTT
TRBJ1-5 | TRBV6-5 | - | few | CASSPPGQQNQPQHF | TGTGCCAGCAGCCCGCCGGGACAACAGAATCAGCCCCAGCATTTT
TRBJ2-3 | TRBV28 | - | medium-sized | CASKGGQRTDTQYF | TGTGCCAGCAAGGGGGGGCAACGCACAGATACGCAGTATTTT
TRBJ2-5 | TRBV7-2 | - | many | CASSSSSQETQYF | TGTGCCAGCAGCTCATCATCCCAAGAGACCCAGTACTTC
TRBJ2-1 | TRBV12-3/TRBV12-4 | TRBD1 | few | CASSILKTDRGYEQFF | TGTGCCAGCAGTATTCTAAAAACTGACAGGGGCTATGAGCAGTTCTTC
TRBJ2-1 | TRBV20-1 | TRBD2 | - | CSATWGRGEAPNEQFF | TGCAGTGCTACCTGGGGGCGGGGGGAGGCCCCCAATGAGCAGTTCTTC